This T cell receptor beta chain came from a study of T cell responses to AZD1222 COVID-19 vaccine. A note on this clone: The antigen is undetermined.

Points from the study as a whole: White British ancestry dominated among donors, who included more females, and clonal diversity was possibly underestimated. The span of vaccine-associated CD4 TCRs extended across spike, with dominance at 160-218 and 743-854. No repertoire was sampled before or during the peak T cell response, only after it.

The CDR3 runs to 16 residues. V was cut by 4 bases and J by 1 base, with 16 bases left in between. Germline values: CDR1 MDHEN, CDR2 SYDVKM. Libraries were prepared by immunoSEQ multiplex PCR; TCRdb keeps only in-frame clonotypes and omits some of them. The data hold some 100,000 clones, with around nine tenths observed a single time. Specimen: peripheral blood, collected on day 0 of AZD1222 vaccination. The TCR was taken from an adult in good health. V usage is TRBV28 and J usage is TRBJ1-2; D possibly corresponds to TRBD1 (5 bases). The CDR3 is CASSSPGTVDNYGYTF. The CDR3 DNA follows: TGTGCCAGCAGTTCCCCTGGGACGGTTGATAACTATGGCTACACCTTC.